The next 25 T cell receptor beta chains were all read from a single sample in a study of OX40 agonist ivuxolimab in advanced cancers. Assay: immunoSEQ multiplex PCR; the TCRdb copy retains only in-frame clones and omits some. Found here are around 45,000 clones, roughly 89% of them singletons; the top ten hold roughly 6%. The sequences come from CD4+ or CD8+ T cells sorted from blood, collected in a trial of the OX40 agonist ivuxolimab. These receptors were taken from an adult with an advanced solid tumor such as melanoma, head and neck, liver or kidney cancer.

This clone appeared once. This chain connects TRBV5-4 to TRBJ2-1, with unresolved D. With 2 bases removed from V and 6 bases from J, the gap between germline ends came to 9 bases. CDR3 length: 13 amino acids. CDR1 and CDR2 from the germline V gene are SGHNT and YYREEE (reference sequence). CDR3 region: CASSFSPFNEQFF. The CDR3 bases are TGTGCCAGCAGCTTCAGTCCGTTCAATGAGCAGTTCTTC. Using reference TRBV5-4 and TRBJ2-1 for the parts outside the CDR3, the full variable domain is ETGVTQSPTHLIKTRGQQVTLRCSSQSGHNTVSWYQQALGQGPQFIFQYYREEENGRGNFPPRFSGLQFPNYSSELNVNALELDDSALYLCASSFSPFNEQFFGPGTRLTVL.

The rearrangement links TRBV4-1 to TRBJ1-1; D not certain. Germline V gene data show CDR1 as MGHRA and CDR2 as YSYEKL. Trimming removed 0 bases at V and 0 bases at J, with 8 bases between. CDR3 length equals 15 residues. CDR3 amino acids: CASSQERTVNTEAFF. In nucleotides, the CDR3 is TGCGCCAGCAGCCAAGAACGAACAGTGAACACTGAAGCTTTCTTT.

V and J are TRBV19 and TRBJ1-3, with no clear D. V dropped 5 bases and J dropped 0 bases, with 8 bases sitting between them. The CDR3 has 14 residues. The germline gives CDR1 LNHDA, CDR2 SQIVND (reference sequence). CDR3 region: CASSSGFSGNTIYF. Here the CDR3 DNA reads TGTGCCAGTAGTTCGGGGTTCTCTGGAAACACCATATATTTT.

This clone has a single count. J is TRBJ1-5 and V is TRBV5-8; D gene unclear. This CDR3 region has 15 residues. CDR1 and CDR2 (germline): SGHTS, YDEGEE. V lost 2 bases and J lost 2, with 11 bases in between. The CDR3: CASSFHELRNQPQHF. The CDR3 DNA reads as TGTGCCAGCAGCTTTCACGAACTGCGCAATCAGCCCCAGCATTTT. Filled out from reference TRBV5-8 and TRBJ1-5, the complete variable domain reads EAGVTQSPTHLIKTRGQQATLRCSPISGHTSVYWYQQALGLGLQFLLWYDEGEERNRGNFPPRFSGRQFPNYSSELNVNALELEDSALYLCASSFHELRNQPQHFGDGTRLSIL.

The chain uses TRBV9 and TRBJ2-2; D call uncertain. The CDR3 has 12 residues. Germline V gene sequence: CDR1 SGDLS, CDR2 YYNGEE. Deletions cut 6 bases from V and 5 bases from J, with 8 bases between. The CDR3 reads CASNPGTGELFF. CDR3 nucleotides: TGTGCCAGCAACCCGGGTACCGGGGAGCTGTTTTTT. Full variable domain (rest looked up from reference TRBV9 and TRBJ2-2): DSGVTQTPKHLITATGQRVTLRCSPRSGDLSVYWYQQSLDQGLQFLIQYYNGEERAKGNILERFSAQQFPDLHSELNLSSLELGDSALYFCASNPGTGELFFGEGSRLTVL.

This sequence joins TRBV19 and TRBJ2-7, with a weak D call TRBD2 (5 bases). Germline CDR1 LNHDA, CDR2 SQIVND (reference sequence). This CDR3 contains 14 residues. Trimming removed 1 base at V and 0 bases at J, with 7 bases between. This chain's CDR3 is CASSIGAGSYEQYF. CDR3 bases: TGTGCCAGTAGTATAGGGGCGGGCTCCTACGAGCAGTACTTC.

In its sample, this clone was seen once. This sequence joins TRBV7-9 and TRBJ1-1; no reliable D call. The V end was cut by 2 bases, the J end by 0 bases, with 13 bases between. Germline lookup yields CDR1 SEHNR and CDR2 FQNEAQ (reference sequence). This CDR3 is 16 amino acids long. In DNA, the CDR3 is TGTGCCAGCAGCTTACTTAGTTACATAATGAACACTGAAGCTTTCTTT. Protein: CASSLLSYIMNTEAFF.

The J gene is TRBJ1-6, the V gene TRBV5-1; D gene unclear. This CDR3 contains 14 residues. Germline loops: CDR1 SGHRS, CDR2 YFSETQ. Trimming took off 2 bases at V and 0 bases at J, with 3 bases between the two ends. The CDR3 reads CASSLNSYNSPLHF. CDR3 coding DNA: TGCGCCAGCAGCTTAAACTCCTATAATTCACCCCTCCACTTT.

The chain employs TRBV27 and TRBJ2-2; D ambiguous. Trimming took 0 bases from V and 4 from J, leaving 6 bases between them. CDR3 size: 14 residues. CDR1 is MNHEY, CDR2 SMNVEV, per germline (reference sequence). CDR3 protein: CASSLSKGTGELFF. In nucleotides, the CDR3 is TGTGCCAGCAGTTTATCGAAGGGCACCGGGGAGCTGTTTTTT.

The CDR3 DNA reads as TGTGCCAGCAGTCGACCGATCGGGGCCAAGGAAGCTTTCTTT. This translates into CASSRPIGAKEAFF. This sequence joins TRBV2 and TRBJ1-1; weak D call: TRBD1 (5 bases). V was trimmed by 5 bases and J by 8 bases, leaving 18 bases between them. The CDR3 contains 14 residues. Germline V gives CDR1 SNHLY, CDR2 FYNNEI. Combining the CDR3 with reference TRBV2 and TRBJ1-1 gives the whole variable domain EPEVTQTPSHQVTQMGQEVILRCVPISNHLYFYWYRQILGQKVEFLVSFYNNEISEKSEIFDDQFSVERPDGSNFTLKIRSTKLEDSAMYFCASSRPIGAKEAFFGQGTRLTVV.

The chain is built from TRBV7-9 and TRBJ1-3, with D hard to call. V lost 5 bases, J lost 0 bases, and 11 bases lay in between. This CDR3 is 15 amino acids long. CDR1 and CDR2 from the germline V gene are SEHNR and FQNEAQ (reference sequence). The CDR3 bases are TGTGCCAGCAGCGAACCTAGCCACTCTGGAAACACCATATATTTT. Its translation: CASSEPSHSGNTIYF.

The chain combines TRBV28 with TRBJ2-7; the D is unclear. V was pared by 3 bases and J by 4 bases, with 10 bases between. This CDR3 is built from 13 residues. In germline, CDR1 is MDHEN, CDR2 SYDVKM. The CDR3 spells CASSLAGRYEQYF. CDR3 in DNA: TGTGCCAGCAGTTTGGCAGGTCGGTACGAGCAGTACTTC.

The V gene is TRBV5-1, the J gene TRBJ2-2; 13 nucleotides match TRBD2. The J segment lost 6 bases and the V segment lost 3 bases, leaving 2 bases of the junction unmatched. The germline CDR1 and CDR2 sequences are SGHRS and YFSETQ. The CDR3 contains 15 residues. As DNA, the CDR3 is TGCGCCAGCAGCTGGACTAGCGGGGGTGCCGGGGAGCTGTTTTTT. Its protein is CASSWTSGGAGELFF.

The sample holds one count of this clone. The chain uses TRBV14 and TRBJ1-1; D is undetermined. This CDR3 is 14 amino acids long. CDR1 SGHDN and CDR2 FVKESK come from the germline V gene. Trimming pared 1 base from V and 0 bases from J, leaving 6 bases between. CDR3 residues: CASSQARMNTEAFF. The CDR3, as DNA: TGTGCCAGCAGCCAAGCACGGATGAACACTGAAGCTTTCTTT.

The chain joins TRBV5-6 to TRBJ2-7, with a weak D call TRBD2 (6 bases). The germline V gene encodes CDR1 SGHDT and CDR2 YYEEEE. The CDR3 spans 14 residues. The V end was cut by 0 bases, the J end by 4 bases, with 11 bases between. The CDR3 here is CASSLDGGMYEQYF. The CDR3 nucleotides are TGTGCCAGCAGCTTGGACGGCGGGATGTACGAGCAGTACTTC.

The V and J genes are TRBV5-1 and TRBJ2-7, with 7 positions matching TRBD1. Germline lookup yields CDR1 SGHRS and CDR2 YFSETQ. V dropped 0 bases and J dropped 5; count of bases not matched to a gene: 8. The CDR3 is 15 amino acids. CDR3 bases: TGCGCCAGCAGCTTGGCCGGAAGGGGGCTCGACGAGCAGTACTTC. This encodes CASSLAGRGLDEQYF.

CDR3 in DNA: TGTGCCTGGAGTGTGGGGCTAGCAGGAAAAGAGACCCAGTACTTC. Its translation: CAWSVGLAGKETQYF. V is TRBV30 and J is TRBJ2-5; D is perhaps TRBD1 or TRBD2 (5 bases each). CDR3 size: 15 residues. Germline values: CDR1 GTSNPN, CDR2 SVGIG (reference sequence). V lost 0 bases and J 3 bases, leaving 14 bases between the germline ends.

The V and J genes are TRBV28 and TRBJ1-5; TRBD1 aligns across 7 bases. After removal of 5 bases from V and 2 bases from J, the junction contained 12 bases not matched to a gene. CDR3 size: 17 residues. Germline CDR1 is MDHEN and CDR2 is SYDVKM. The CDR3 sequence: CASSTFVRGDGNQPQHF. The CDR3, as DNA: TGTGCCAGCAGTACCTTCGTCAGGGGGGACGGCAATCAGCCCCAGCATTTT. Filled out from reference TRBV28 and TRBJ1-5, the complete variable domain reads DVKVTQSSRYLVKRTGEKVFLECVQDMDHENMFWYRQDPGLGLRLIYFSYDVKMKEKGDIPEGYSVSREKKERFSLILESASTNQTSMYLCASSTFVRGDGNQPQHFGDGTRLSIL.

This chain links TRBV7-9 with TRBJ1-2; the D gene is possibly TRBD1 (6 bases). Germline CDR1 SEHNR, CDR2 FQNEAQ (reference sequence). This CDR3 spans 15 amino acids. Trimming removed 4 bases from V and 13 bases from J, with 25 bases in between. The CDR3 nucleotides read TGTGCCAGCAGCTCCGAAGCCGACAGGCCCGGTCTCATCACCTTC. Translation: CASSSEADRPGLITF. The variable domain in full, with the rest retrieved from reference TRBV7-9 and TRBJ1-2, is DTGVSQNPRHKITKRGQNVTFRCDPISEHNRLYWYRQTLGQGPEFLTYFQNEAQLEKSRLLSDRFSAERPKGSFSTLEIQRTEQGDSAMYLCASSSEADRPGLITFGSGTRLTVV.

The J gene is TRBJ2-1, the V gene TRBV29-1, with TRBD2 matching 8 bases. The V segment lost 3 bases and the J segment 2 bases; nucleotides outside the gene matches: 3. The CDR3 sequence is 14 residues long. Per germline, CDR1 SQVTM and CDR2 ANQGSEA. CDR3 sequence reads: CSVEPGGPYNEQFF. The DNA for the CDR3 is TGCAGCGTTGAGCCGGGAGGGCCCTACAATGAGCAGTTCTTC.

CDR3 residues: CASSFINNYNEQFF. The CDR3 coding sequence is TGTGCCAGCAGCTTTATTAACAACTACAATGAGCAGTTCTTC. V gene TRBV11-2 combines with J gene TRBJ2-1, with D unclear. The V and J ends lost 3 bases and 3 bases respectively, with 9 bases between them. The CDR3 spans 14 residues. Germline V gene sequence: CDR1 SGHAT, CDR2 FQNNGV.

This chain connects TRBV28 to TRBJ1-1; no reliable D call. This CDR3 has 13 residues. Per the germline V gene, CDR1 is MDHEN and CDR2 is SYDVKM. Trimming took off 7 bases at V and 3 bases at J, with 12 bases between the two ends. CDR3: CASIAVIHTEAFF. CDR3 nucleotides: TGTGCCAGCATAGCGGTTATCCACACTGAAGCTTTCTTT.

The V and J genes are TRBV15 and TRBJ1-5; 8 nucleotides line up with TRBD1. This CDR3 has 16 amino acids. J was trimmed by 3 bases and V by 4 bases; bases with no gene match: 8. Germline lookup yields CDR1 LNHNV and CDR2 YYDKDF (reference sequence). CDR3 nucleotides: TGTGCCACCAGCACAAAACCCAGGGGGCCCAATCAGCCCCAGCATTTT. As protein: CATSTKPRGPNQPQHF.

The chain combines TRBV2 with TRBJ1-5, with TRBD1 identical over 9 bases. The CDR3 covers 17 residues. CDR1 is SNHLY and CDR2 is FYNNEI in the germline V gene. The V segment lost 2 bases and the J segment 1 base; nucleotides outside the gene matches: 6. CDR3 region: CASSELGTGTSNQPQHF. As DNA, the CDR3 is TGTGCCAGCAGTGAATTGGGGACAGGGACCAGCAATCAGCCCCAGCATTTT.

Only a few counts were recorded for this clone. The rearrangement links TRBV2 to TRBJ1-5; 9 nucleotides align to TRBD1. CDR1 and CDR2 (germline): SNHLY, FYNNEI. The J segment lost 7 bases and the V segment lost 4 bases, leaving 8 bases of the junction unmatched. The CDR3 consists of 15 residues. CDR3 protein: CASSVGTGPDQPQHF. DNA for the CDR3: TGTGCCAGCAGTGTTGGGACAGGGCCTGACCAGCCCCAGCATTTT.